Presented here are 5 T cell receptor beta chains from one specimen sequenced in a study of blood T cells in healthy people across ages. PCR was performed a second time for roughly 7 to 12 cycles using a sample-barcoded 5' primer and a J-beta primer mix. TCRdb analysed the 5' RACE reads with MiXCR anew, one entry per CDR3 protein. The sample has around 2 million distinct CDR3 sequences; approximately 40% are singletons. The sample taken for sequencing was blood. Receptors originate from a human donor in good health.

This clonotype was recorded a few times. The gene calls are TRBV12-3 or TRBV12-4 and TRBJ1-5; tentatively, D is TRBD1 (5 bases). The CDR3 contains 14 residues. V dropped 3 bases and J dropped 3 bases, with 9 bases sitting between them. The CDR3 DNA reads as TGTGCCAGCAGTTTGCGGGGCTTCAATCAGCCCCAGCATTTT. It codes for CASSLRGFNQPQHF.

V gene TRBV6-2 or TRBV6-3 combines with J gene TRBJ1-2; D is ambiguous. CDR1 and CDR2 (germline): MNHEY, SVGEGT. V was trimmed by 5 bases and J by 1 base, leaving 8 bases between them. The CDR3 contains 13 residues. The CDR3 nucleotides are TGTGCCAGCAGTCAGACGCTTAACTATGGCTACACCTTC. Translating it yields CASSQTLNYGYTF.

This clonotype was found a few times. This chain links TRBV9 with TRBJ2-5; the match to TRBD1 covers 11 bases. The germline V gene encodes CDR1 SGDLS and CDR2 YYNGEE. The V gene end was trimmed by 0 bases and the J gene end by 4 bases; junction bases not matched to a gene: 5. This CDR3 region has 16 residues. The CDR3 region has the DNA TGTGCCAGCAGCGTAGCGGGGACAGGGGGGGGAGAGACCCAGTACTTC. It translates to CASSVAGTGGGETQYF.

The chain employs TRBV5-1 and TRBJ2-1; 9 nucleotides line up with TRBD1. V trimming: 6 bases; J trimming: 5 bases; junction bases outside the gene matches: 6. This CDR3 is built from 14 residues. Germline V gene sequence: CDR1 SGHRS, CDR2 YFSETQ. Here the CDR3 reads CASTRDRVNNEQFF. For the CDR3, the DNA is TGCGCCAGCACCCGGGACAGGGTCAACAATGAGCAGTTCTTC.

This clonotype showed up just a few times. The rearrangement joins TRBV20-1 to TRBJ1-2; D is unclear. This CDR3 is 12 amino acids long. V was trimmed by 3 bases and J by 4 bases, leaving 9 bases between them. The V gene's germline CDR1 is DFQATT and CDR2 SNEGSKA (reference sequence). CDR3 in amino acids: CSARSFSYGYTF. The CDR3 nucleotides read TGCAGTGCTAGGTCCTTCTCCTATGGCTACACCTTC.